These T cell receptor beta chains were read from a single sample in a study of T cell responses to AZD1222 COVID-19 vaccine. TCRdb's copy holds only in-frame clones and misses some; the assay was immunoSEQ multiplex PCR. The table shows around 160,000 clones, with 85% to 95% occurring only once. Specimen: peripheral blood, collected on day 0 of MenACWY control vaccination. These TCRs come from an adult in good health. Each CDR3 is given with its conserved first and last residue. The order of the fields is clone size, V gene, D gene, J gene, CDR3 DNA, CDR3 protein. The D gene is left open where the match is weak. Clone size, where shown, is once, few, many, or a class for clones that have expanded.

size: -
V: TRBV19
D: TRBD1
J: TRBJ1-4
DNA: TGTGCCAGTAGTATGACAGGGAGGGAAAAACTGTTTTTT
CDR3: CASSMTGREKLFF

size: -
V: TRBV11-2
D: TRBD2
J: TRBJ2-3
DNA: TGTGCCAGCCTAGCGGGGGCGAAAGATACGCAGTATTTT
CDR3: CASLAGAKDTQYF

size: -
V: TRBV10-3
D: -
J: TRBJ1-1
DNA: TGTGCCATCGGTCAAGCGACGACTGAAGCTTTCTTT
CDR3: CAIGQATTEAFF

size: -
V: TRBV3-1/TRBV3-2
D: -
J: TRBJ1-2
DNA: TGTGCCAGCAGCCAGAACCCTTATGGCTACACCTTC
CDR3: CASSQNPYGYTF

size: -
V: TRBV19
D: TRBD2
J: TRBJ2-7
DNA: TGTGCCAGTAGTAGGGCGGGAGCCTTAGGAGGGGAGCAGTACTTC
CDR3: CASSRAGALGGEQYF

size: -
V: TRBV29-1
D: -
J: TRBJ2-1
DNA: TGCAGCCCAATTGTCCACAATGAGCAGTTCTTC
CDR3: CSPIVHNEQFF

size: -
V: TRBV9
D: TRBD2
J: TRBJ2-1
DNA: TGTGCCAGCAGCCCCCCTACGGGAGGGGCCGAGCAGTTCTTC
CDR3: CASSPPTGGAEQFF

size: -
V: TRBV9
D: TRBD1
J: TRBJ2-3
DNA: TGTGCCAGCAGCGTAGGCAGGGGGCGAAGCACAGATACGCAGTATTTT
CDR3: CASSVGRGRSTDTQYF

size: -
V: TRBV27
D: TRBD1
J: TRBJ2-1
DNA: TGTGCCAGCAGTTCGGGACAGGGATACAATGAGCAGTTCTTC
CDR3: CASSSGQGYNEQFF

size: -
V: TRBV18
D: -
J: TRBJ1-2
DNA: TGTGCCAGCTCACCGTCGGGGGACTATGGCTACACCTTC
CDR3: CASSPSGDYGYTF

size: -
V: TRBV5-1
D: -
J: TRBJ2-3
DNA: TGCGCCAGCAAGTTAGGAGGTCATACAGATACGCAGTATTTT
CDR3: CASKLGGHTDTQYF

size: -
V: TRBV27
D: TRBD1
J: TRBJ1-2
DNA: TGTGCCAGCAGCGATTTACAGGGGGCCCCAGGAGGCTACACCTTC
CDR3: CASSDLQGAPGGYTF

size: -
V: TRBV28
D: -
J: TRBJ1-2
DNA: TGTGCCAGCAGTTTGTCGGACAGACTTGGCTACACCTTC
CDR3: CASSLSDRLGYTF

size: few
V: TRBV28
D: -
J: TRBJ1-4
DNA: TGTGCCAGCAGTTTAGAGGCGGACGGAATTAATGAAAAACTGTTTTTT
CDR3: CASSLEADGINEKLFF

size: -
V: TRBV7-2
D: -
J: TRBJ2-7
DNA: TGTGCCAGCAGCTTTCCCGGGGGAAAGCAGTACTTC
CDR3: CASSFPGGKQYF

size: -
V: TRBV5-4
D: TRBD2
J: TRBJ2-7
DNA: TGTGCCAGCAGCCACCCCGATAGCGGGTCCTACGAGCAGTACTTC
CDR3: CASSHPDSGSYEQYF

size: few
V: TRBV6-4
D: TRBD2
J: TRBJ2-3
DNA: TGTGCCAGCAGTGACTCTAGCGGGGGGGCAGATACGCAGTATTTT
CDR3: CASSDSSGGADTQYF

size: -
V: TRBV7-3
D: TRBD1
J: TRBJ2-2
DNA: TGTGCCAGCAGCTTAACGAGAGGGACAGGGAGTTCCGGGGAGCTGTTTTTT
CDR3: CASSLTRGTGSSGELFF

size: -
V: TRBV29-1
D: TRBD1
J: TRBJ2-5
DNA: TGCAGCGTTACCCCGGGACAGGCAAAGGGGGAGACCCAGTACTTC
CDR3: CSVTPGQAKGETQYF

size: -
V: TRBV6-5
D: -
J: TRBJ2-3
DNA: TGTGCCAGTGCGAATACGGGGGCAGGCACAGATACGCAGTATTTT
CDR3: CASANTGAGTDTQYF

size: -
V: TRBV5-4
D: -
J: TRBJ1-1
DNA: TGTGCCAGCAGCTACGGGGTGAACACTGAAGCTTTCTTT
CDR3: CASSYGVNTEAFF

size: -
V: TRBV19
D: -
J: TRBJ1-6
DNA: TGTGCCAGTAGGGCATCTACCTATAATTCACCCCTCCACTTT
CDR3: CASRASTYNSPLHF

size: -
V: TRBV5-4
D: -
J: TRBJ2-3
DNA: TGTGCCAGCAGCTTAAGCCCCGCCGCTAGCACAGATACGCAGTATTTT
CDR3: CASSLSPAASTDTQYF

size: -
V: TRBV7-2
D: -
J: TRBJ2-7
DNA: TGTGCCAGCAGCTTAGACGGACAGCCGGACACAGGGTTGGGGGAGCAGTACTTC
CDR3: CASSLDGQPDTGLGEQYF

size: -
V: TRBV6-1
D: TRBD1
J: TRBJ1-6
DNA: TGTGCCAGCAGTGAACAACAGGGGGTCTGGAATTCACCCCTCCACTTT
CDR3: CASSEQQGVWNSPLHF

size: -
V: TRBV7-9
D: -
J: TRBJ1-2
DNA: TGTGCCAGCTCTAAGGTGGGCCAGGGGAACTATGGCTACACCTTC
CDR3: CASSKVGQGNYGYTF

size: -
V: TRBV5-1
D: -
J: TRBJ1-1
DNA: TGCGCCAGCAGCTTTGGACAGACAAAGGGCACTGAAGCTTTCTTT
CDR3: CASSFGQTKGTEAFF

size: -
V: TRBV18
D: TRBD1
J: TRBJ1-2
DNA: TGTGCCAGCTCACTGGGGACAGAAGCCTATGGCTACACCTTC
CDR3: CASSLGTEAYGYTF

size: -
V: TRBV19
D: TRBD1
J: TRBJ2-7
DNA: TGTGCCAGTAGTATCCGGGACAGGGGTTACTACGAGCAGTACTTC
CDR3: CASSIRDRGYYEQYF

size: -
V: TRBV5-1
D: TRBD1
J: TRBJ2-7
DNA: TGCGCCAGCAGCGCCGGGACAGGGGAGGGCGAGCAGTACTTC
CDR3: CASSAGTGEGEQYF

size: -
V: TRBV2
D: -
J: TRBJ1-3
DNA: TGTGCCAGCGGACAGTTCTCTGGAAACACCATATATTTT
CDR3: CASGQFSGNTIYF

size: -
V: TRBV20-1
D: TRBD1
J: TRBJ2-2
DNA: TGCAGTGCAGGACAGGGGGGGGAGCTGTTTTTT
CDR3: CSAGQGGELFF

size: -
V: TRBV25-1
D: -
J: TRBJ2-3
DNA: TGTGCCAGCAGTGGGGGGAGATCGGCAGATACGCAGTATTTT
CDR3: CASSGGRSADTQYF

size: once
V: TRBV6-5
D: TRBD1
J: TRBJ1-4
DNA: TGTGCCAGCAAAAATAACAGGGGTATCGGTGAAAAACTGTTTTTT
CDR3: CASKNNRGIGEKLFF

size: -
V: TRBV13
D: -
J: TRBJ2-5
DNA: TGTGCCAGCAGCTTAGAAGGGGAGACCCAGTACTTC
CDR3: CASSLEGETQYF

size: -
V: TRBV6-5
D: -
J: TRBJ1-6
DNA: TGTGCCAGCACCATATTCGAATGGGGTTCACCCCTCCACTTT
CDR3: CASTIFEWGSPLHF

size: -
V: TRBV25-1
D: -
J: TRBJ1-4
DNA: TGTGCCAGCAGTGAAGTCAGGGGAATGGAAAAACTGTTTTTT
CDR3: CASSEVRGMEKLFF

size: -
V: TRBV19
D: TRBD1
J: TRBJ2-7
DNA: TGTGCCAGTAAACCGGACAGGGCATATTCCTACGAGCAGTACTTC
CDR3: CASKPDRAYSYEQYF

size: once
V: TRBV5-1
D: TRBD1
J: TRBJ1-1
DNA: TGCGCCAGCAGCTTGAGGGGACAGGGGGTTATGAACACTGAAGCTTTCTTT
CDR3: CASSLRGQGVMNTEAFF

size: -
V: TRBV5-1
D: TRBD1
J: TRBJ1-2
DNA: TGCGCCAGCAGCCTTGCAGGGGGCGATGGCTACACCTTC
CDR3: CASSLAGGDGYTF

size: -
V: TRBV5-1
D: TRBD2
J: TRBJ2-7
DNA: TGCGCCAGCAGCTTGTTTAGCGGGGCCTCCTACGAGCAGTACTTC
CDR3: CASSLFSGASYEQYF

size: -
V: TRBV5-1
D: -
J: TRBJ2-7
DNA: TGCGCCAGCAGCTCCACAGGCATAACTTCCTACGAGCAGTACTTC
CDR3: CASSSTGITSYEQYF

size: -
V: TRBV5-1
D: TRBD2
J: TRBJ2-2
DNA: TGCGCCAGCAGCGGAAGAGGGACTAGCGGGGGACACACCGGGGAGCTGTTTTTT
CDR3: CASSGRGTSGGHTGELFF

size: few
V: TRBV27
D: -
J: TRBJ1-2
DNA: TGTGCCAGCAGTTTATCTGGGGGAAACTATGGCTACACCTTC
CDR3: CASSLSGGNYGYTF

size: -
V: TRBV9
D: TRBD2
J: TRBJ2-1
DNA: TGTGCCAGCAGCGTCGCAGGGACTAGCGGGCGTTACAATGAGCAGTTCTTC
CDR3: CASSVAGTSGRYNEQFF

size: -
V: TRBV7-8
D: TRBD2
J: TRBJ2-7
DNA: TGTGCCAGCAGCCTCTCCCATAGCGGGAGCTACGAGCAGTACTTC
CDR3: CASSLSHSGSYEQYF

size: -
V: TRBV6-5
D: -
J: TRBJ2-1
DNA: TGTGCCAGCTCTGCCTACGCCTACAATGAGCAGTTCTTC
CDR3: CASSAYAYNEQFF

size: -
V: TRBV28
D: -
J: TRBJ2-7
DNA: TGTGCCAGCAGTCCGAGTGGGCGGGCGTACGAGCAGTACTTC
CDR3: CASSPSGRAYEQYF

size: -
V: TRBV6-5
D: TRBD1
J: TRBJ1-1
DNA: TGTGCCAGCAAACTACAGGGGATCACTGAAGCTTTCTTT
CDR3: CASKLQGITEAFF

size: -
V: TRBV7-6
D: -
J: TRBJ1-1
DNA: TGTGCCAGCAGCTTTACGGGGGGGGCCCGAACTGAAGCTTTCTTT
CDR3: CASSFTGGARTEAFF

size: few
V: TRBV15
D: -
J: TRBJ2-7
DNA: TGTGCCACCAGCAGAGATCGCGGGCAGGGTGCCTACGAGCAGTACTTC
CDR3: CATSRDRGQGAYEQYF

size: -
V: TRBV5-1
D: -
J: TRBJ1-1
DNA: TGCGCCAGCAGCGTCGGTGTGACAATAGCTGAAGCTTTCTTT
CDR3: CASSVGVTIAEAFF

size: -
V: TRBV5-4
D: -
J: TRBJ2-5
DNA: TGTGCCAGCAGCCCGCCTAATGGGCCCCGGGAGACCCAGTACTTC
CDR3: CASSPPNGPRETQYF

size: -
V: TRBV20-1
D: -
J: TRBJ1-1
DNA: TGCAGTGCTAGTATACTTAAAGCTGAAGCTTTCTTT
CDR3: CSASILKAEAFF